This T cell receptor beta chain originates from a study of T cell repertoires in cytomegalovirus infection. Study as a whole: The study used recently identified HLA-C-restricted and well-studied HLA-B-restricted CMV epitopes. Overall study findings and caveats: Ex vivo, HLA-C-restricted CMV-specific TCR beta clonotypes prevailed over the rest of the response.

A note on this clonotype: The antigen is not known.

MiXCR, run by TCRdb on the reads, gives a single entry per CDR3 protein. The sample lists some 480,000 distinct CDR3 sequences; around 35% were seen once. The germline V gene encodes CDR1 LNHNV and CDR2 YYDKDF (reference sequence). The CDR3 extends over 17 amino acids. After removal of 0 bases from V and 5 bases from J, the junction contained 4 bases not matched to a gene. The input for sequencing was cultured PBMCs, taken from culture after CMV antigen stimulation. The receptor was isolated from a human donor in good health (CMV status not recorded). Some clones in this sample may be carry-over from other donors' samples. This chain uses TRBV15 with TRBJ2-1; 13 bases are a match to TRBD2. The CDR3, as DNA: TGTGCCACCAGCAGAGATGGGACTAGCGGGACCGACAATGAGCAGTTCTTC. Translation gives CATSRDGTSGTDNEQFF.